The TCR beta chain described here comes from a study of a mutant IDH1 vaccine in newly diagnosed glioma. About the study: The vaccination schedule gave patients eight doses in weeks 1, 3, 5, 7, 11, 15, 19 and 23. Pretreatment consisted of radiotherapy, temozolomide, or both, with most receiving both. General study findings and limits: Researchers report vaccine-induced immune responses in more than 90% of patients.

Time point defined: week 23, last vaccination. Vaccine doses each comprised 300 ug of mutant IDH1 20-mer peptide, with topical imiquimod. In every donor, the tumor was a new WHO grade 3 or 4 IDH1-mutant, ATRX-lost astrocytoma. Germline CDR1 is SGHRS and CDR2 is YFSETQ. The CDR3 sequence is 16 residues long. V lost 1 base and J lost 3; bases outside the gene matches: 4. On this clone: No antigen is known for it.

Assay used: immunoSEQ multiplex PCR; TCRdb lists only in-frame clones, some missing. The repertoire includes 20,000 to 25,000 clones, roughly 86% of them detected once, and under 15% sits in the top ten. The rearrangement links TRBV5-1 to TRBJ2-2; 9 bases line up with TRBD2. The receptor's source is a man aged 25-45 years with glioma. Sequencing used PBMCs, obtained from a glioma patient whose treatment included an IDH1 peptide vaccine. The chain's CDR3 is CASSLRAGGDTGELFF. Here the CDR3 DNA reads TGCGCCAGCAGCTTGAGGGCGGGAGGGGACACCGGGGAGCTGTTTTTT.